This TCR beta chain was sequenced in a study of read filtering for tumor transcriptome and immune sequencing. Whole-study context: Mean patient age was approximately 66 years, range about 47 to 85; approximately 18 male, 14 to 15 female.

This clonotype was observed at least ten times. V dropped 6 bases and J dropped 3; count of bases not matched to a gene: 4. Germline CDR1 reads LGHDT; CDR2 reads YNNKEL (reference sequence). This CDR3 is built from 15 residues. From 300 to 450 ng of RNA, a library with molecular barcoded alpha/delta and beta/gamma adaptors was made. From the reads, TCRdb called clonotypes with MiXCR, one entry per CDR3 protein. The sample carries around 130,000 distinct CDR3 sequences, 13% recorded once. The sample consisted of a population of CD138-negative cells sorted from bone marrow. The chain employs TRBV3-1 and TRBJ2-5; 13 nucleotides align to TRBD2. This sequence was found in a donor at least 40 years old with multiple myeloma. The CDR3 nucleotides read TGTGCCAGCAGTCTCGGACTAGCGGGAGAAGAGACCCAGTACTTC. Its translation is CASSLGLAGEETQYF.